This T cell receptor (beta chain) was recovered during a study of follicular helper T cells after annual influenza vaccination. Whole-study context: For some subjects, blood spans the 2013-2014, 2014-2015 and 2015-2016 annual vaccinations.

The time point denotes: 2013-2014 season, 7 days after vaccination. The germline gives CDR1 MNHNY, CDR2 SVGAGI (reference sequence). The CDR3 is 12 amino acids. V lost 5 bases to trimming and J lost 9 bases, with 14 bases between them. Using immunoSEQ multiplex PCR, the repertoire was profiled, and TCRdb retains in-frame clones only, with some absent. The sample has 9,500 to 10,000 clones, about four fifths seen once. The chain couples TRBV6-6 to TRBJ2-7, with D perhaps matching TRBD2 (7 bases). The source of this sequence is an adult who received the influenza vaccine. The sample was CXCR5- memory CD4+ T cells sorted from blood, taken 7 days after influenza vaccination. CDR3 in amino acids: CASSNPGGGQYF. In DNA, the CDR3 is TGTGCCAGCAGTAATCCGGGGGGCGGGCAGTACTTC.